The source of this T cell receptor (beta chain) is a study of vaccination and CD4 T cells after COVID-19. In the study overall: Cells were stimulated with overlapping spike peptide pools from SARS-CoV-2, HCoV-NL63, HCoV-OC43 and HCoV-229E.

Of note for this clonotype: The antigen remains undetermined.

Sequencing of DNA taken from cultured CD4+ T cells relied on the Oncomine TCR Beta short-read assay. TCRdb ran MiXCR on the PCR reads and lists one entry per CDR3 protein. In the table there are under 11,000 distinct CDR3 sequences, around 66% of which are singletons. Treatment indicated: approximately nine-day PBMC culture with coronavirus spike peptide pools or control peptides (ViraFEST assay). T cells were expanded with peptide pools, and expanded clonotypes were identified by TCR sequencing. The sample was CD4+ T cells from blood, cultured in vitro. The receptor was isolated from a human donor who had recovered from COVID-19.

CDR3 residues: CSAPGTSGRDTQYF. The DNA of the CDR3 is TGCAGTGCTCCTGGGACTAGCGGGAGAGATACGCAGTATTTT. The chain has TRBV20-1 and TRBJ2-3, with TRBD2 matching 14 bases. The J segment lost 5 bases and the V segment lost 5 bases, leaving 3 bases of the junction unmatched. CDR1 and CDR2 from the germline V gene are DFQATT and SNEGSKA (reference sequence). The CDR3 spans 14 residues.